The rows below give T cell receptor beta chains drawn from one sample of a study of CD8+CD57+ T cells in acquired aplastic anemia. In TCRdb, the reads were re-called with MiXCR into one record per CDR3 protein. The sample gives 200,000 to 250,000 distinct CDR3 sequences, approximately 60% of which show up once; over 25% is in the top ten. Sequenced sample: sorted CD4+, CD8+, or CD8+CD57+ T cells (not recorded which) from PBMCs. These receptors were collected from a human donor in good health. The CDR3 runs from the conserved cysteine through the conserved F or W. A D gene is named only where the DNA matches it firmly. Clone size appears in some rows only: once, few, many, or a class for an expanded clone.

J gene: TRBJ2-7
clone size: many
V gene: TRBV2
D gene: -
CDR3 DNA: TGTGCCAGCACCCCGCCAGGGGCCTACGAGCAGTACTTC
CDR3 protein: CASTPPGAYEQYF

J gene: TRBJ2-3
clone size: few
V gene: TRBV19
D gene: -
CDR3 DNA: TGTGCCAGTAGCCAGACAGCTAGCACAGATACGCAGTATTTT
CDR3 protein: CASSQTASTDTQYF

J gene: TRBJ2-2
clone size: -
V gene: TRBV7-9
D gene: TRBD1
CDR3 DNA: TGTGCCAGAACGACAGGGGGGAACACCGGGGAGCTGTTTTTT
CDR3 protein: CARTTGGNTGELFF

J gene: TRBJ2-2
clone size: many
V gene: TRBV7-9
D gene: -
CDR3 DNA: TGTGCCAGCAGCTTAGGGGCTCTCGGCGCCACCGGGGAGCTGTTTTTT
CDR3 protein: CASSLGALGATGELFF

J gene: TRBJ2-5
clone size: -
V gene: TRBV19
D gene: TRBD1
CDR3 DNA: TGTGCCAGTAGTGTCGGGACAGGGGGAGGGATTGGAGAGACCCAGTACTTC
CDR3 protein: CASSVGTGGGIGETQYF

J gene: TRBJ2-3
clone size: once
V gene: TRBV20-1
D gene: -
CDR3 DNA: TGCAGTGCTCTCGAGACTAGAGACACAGATACGCAGTATTTT
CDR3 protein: CSALETRDTDTQYF

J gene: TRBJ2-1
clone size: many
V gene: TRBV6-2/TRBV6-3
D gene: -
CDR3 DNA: TGTGCCAGCAGTTGGACGGACTACAATGAGCAGTTCTTC
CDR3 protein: CASSWTDYNEQFF

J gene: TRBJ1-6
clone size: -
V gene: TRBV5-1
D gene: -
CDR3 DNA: TGCGCCAGCAGCCCTGGGGTCGACTATAATTCACCCCTCCACTTT
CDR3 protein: CASSPGVDYNSPLHF

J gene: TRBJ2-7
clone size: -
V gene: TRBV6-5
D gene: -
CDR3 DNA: TGTGCCAGCTACCCGGCCTCAACGGGCGAGCAGTACTTC
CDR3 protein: CASYPASTGEQYF

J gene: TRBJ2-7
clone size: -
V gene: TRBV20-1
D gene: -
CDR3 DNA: TGCAGTGCCCCTGGGGGGGGGGGGACAGAGACCTACGAGCAGTACTTC
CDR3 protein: CSAPGGGGTETYEQYF

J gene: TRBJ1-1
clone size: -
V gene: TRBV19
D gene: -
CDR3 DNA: TGTGCCAGTAGTGCCACAGCGTTGAACACTGAAGCTTTCTTT
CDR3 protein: CASSATALNTEAFF

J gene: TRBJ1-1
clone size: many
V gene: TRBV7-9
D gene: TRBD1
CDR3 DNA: TGTGCCAGCAGCTTGCGGCAGGGGGCGTGGATGAACACTGAAGCTTTCTTT
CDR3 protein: CASSLRQGAWMNTEAFF

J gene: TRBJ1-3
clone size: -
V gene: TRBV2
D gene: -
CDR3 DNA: TGTGCCAGCAGTATCGACTCAGTGAGCGGAAACACCATATATTTT
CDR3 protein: CASSIDSVSGNTIYF

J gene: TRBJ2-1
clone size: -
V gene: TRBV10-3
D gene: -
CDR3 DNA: TGTGCCGTCTCCCGCCAGGGCGCCGTTGAGCAGTTCTTC
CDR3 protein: CAVSRQGAVEQFF

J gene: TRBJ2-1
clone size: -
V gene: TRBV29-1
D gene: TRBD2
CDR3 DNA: TGCAGCGTTTCCCGGACTAGTTCGGATGAGCAGTTCTTC
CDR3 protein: CSVSRTSSDEQFF

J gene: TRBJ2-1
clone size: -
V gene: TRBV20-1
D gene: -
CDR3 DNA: TGCAGTGCTAGGGACTTCGAGGGGCTGGAGCAGTTCTTC
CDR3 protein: CSARDFEGLEQFF

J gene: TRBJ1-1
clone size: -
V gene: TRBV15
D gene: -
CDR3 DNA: TGTGCCACCAGCAGAGGGGACCGAACGAACACTGAAGCTTTCTTT
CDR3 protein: CATSRGDRTNTEAFF

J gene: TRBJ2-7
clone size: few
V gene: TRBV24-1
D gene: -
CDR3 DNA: TGTGCCACCAGTGGCAGCTCCTACGAGCAGTACTTC
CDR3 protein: CATSGSSYEQYF

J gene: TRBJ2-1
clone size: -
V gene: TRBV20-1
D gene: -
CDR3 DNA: TGCAGTGCTAGGACCTACAGCGAGAACACTGAGCAGTTCTTC
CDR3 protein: CSARTYSENTEQFF

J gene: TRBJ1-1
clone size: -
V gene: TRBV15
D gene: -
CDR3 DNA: TGTGCCACCAGCAGCTCCGGGTCGGGGAACACTGAAGCTTTCTTT
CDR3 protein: CATSSSGSGNTEAFF

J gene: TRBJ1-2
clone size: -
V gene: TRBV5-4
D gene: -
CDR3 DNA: TGTGCCAGCAGCTGGGGCGGGGATTCTAGTGGCTACACCTTC
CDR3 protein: CASSWGGDSSGYTF

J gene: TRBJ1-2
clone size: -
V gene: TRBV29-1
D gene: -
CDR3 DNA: TGCAGCGTTGAAGATCGGTCGGGGGCCTATGGCTACACCTTC
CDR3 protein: CSVEDRSGAYGYTF

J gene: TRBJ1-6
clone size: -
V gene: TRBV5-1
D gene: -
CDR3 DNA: TGCGCCAGCAGCTATGCGGGGGCGTATCATAATTCACCCCTCCACTTT
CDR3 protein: CASSYAGAYHNSPLHF

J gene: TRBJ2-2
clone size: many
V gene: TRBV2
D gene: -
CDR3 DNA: TGTGCCAGCGGAAGCCTACCAGGGGGGACGATTTCCGGGGAGCTGTTTTTT
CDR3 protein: CASGSLPGGTISGELFF

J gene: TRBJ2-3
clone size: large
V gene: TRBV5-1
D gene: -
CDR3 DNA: TGCGCCAGCAGCTCCAGTTTTTCGGACACAGATACGCAGTATTTT
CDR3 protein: CASSSSFSDTDTQYF

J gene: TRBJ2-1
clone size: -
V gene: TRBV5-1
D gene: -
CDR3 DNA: TGCGCCAGCAGCATGGAGGGGGGGGCCTACAATGAGCAGTTCTTC
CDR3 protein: CASSMEGGAYNEQFF

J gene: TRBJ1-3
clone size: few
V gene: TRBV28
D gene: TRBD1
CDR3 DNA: TGTGCCAGCAGTTCGCCGGGACAGTCTGGAAACACCATATATTTT
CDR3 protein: CASSSPGQSGNTIYF

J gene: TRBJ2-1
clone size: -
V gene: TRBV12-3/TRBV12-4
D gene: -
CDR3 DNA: TGTGCCAGCAGCCAAATGGGACTGCGAACCTACAATGAGCAGTTCTTC
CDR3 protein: CASSQMGLRTYNEQFF

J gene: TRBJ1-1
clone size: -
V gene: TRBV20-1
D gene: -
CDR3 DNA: TGCAGTGCTAGTGTAGGAATGAACACTGAAGCTTTCTTT
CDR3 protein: CSASVGMNTEAFF

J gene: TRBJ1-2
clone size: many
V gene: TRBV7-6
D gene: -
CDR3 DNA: TGTGCCAGCAGCCTCATGTCGGGTGTAGAACATCACTATGGCTACACCTTC
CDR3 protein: CASSLMSGVEHHYGYTF